This T cell receptor beta chain emerged from a study of identical twins. Findings of the study overall: Memory repertoires lacked the insertion deficit that abundant cord blood beta clonotypes showed.

In TCRdb, the 5' RACE reads were re-called with MiXCR into one record per CDR3 protein. Among 1.5 million to 2 million distinct CDR3 sequences listed, less than 40% were seen once. Per germline, CDR1 SGHRS and CDR2 YFSETQ. This CDR3 is 13 amino acids long. Of note for this clonotype: What it binds is not known. An end of the junction does not agree with germline; a read error may underlie this.

The TCR was taken from a newborn girl in good health. Sequencing was done on a sample of cord blood. The chain employs TRBV5-1 and TRBJ1-5; TRBD1 might be the D (5 bases). The chain's CDR3 is CASRLGENQPQHF. In DNA form, the CDR3 reads TGCGCCAGCAGATTGGGGGAGAATCAGCCCCAGCATTTT.